This passage covers 4 T cell receptor beta chains from one sample sequenced in a study of blood T cell repertoires in COVID-19. Measured with immunoSEQ multiplex PCR; TCRdb has only the in-frame clones, and not every one. Among roughly 150,000 clones, approximately 80% were seen once, and the ten largest hold 1.6%. Sequencing was carried out using PBMCs or T cells enriched from blood (not recorded which). The receptors here all came from a young woman who had been exposed to COVID-19.

Worth noting for this clone: The sample holds other DNA sequences that translate to the same CDR3. The gene calls are TRBV11-2 and TRBJ1-2, with D uncertain. V was clipped by 1 base and J by 3 bases, with 9 bases between them. The CDR3 length is 14 residues. Germline V gene sequence: CDR1 SGHAT, CDR2 FQNNGV. CDR3 residues: CASSLGSGDYGYTF. CDR3 DNA: TGTGCCAGCAGCTTAGGGTCGGGAGACTATGGCTACACCTTC. Full variable domain (outside the CDR3, taken from reference TRBV11-2 and TRBJ1-2): EAGVAQSPRYKIIEKRQSVAFWCNPISGHATLYWYQQILGQGPKLLIQFQNNGVVDDSQLPKDRFSAERLKGVDSTLKIQPAKLEDSAVYLCASSLGSGDYGYTFGSGTRLTVV.

The genes are TRBV28 and TRBJ1-5; D is possibly TRBD1 (6 bases). CDR1 and CDR2 from the germline V gene are MDHEN and SYDVKM. Between the trimmed V and J ends, which lost 10 bases and 5 bases, there was a span of 18 bases. CDR3 size: 14 residues. CDR3 coding DNA: TGTGCCACCCGCGGACAGACGTATTATCAGCCCCAGCATTTT. Translated, it gives CATRGQTYYQPQHF.

V is TRBV7-3 and J is TRBJ1-2, with 7 bases aligning to TRBD1. The trim removed 3 bases at V and 13 bases at J, leaving 11 bases unmatched. The germline gives CDR1 SGHTA, CDR2 FQGTGA. This CDR3 has 13 residues. The CDR3 region is CASSFQGQAARTF. CDR3 in DNA: TGTGCCAGCAGCTTCCAAGGACAGGCGGCCCGCACCTTC. Variable domain in full (rest from reference TRBV7-3 and TRBJ1-2): GAGVSQTPSNKVTEKGKYVELRCDPISGHTALYWYRQSLGQGPEFLIYFQGTGAADDSGLPNDRFFAVRPEGSVSTLKIQRTERGDSAVYLCASSFQGQAARTFGSGTRLTVV.

The rearrangement uses TRBV9 and TRBJ2-5; 8 positions agree with TRBD1. After removal of 3 bases from V and 4 bases from J, the junction contained 5 bases not matched to a gene. CDR1 is SGDLS and CDR2 is YYNGEE in the germline V gene. There are 14 residues in the CDR3. The CDR3 loop is CASSAGTGVETQYF. DNA for the CDR3: TGTGCCAGCAGCGCCGGGACAGGAGTAGAGACCCAGTACTTC.